The 21 T cell receptor beta chains below come from one sample, sequenced in a study of T cells after posttransplantation cyclophosphamide. Profiled with immunoSEQ multiplex PCR; TCRdb holds only in-frame clones, not every one. The sample yields about 22,000 clones, roughly 70% seen once. Sequencing used memory CD4+ T cells sorted from PBMCs. These TCRs come from a woman aged 55-69 years in good health, CMV-negative, and a related stem cell transplant donor.

This clone was counted between two and nine times. The chain couples TRBV6-5 to TRBJ2-1, with 14 bases lining up with TRBD2. In germline, CDR1 is MNHEY, CDR2 SVGAGI. The junction had 8 bases not matched to a gene; V was cut back by 2 bases and J by 14 bases. CDR3 length equals 15 residues. The DNA of the CDR3 is TGTGCCAGCAGTTACAAGGGACTAGCGGGGGAGTCGAAGTTCTTC. Amino acid sequence: CASSYKGLAGESKFF.

The V gene is TRBV5-8, the J gene TRBJ1-4; D remains unclear. Germline V gene sequence: CDR1 SGHTS, CDR2 YDEGEE. Trimming pared 5 bases from V and 6 bases from J, leaving 11 bases between. The CDR3 sequence is 13 residues long. The CDR3 DNA reads as TGTGCCAGCAGGTGGCGGATTGATGAAAAACTGTTTTTT. Translated, it gives CASRWRIDEKLFF.

The chain uses TRBV7-2 and TRBJ1-2; no firm D call. Trimming took off 2 bases at V and 8 bases at J, with 15 bases between the two ends. Germline lookup yields CDR1 SGHTA and CDR2 FQGNSA. CDR3 length equals 14 residues. The CDR3 DNA follows: TGTGCCAGCAGCTTATTCGTAGAGGTGAAAGGCTACACCTTC. Translation: CASSLFVEVKGYTF.

V usage is TRBV12-1 and J usage is TRBJ2-5; the table's D call, TRBD1, has no DNA check behind it. TRBV12-1 is recorded as a pseudogene. The CDR3 runs to 15 residues. The CDR3 loop reads CASSPRADSQETQYF. The CDR3 DNA is TGTGCCAGCAGTCCCCGGGCCGACAGCCAAGAGACCCAGTACTTC.

V usage is TRBV7-2 and J usage is TRBJ2-2, with 9 bases lining up with TRBD2. The CDR3 consists of 15 residues. Germline CDR1 and CDR2: SGHTA and FQGNSA. V lost 3 bases, J lost 5 bases, and 4 bases stayed unmatched. The CDR3: CASSFAGGATGELFF. The CDR3 nucleotides read TGTGCCAGCAGCTTTGCGGGGGGGGCAACCGGGGAGCTGTTTTTT.

V usage is TRBV28 and J usage is TRBJ2-7, with 12 bases fitting TRBD2. J was trimmed by 7 bases and V by 1 base; bases with no gene match: 5. The CDR3 consists of 15 residues. Germline V gene data show CDR1 as MDHEN and CDR2 as SYDVKM. The CDR3 region has the DNA TGTGCCAGCAGTTTATTGACTAGCGGGAGTTTAGAGCAGTACTTC. It yields the protein CASSLLTSGSLEQYF.

The V and J genes are TRBV11-2 and TRBJ2-5; 9 nucleotides agree with TRBD2. Trimming at V came to 8 bases and at J to 5 bases, leaving 12 bases not matched to a gene. This CDR3 region has 15 residues. Germline V CDR1 and CDR2: SGHAT, FQNNGV. The CDR3 region has the DNA TGTGCCAGCCTCAGACCGGGACTAGCAACGGAGACCCAGTACTTC. Its protein is CASLRPGLATETQYF.

The chain carries TRBV11-2 and TRBJ2-1; 10 bases match TRBD2. This CDR3 spans 16 amino acids. Germline assignment: CDR1 SGHAT and CDR2 FQNNGV. Germline trimming cut 2 bases from V and 6 bases from J; bases unmatched to any gene: 7. CDR3 nucleotide sequence: TGTGCCAGCAGCTTACTCCTAGCGGGAGTCGGCAATGAGCAGTTCTTC. Translation gives CASSLLLAGVGNEQFF. The complete variable domain, with remaining parts taken from reference TRBV11-2 and TRBJ2-1, reads EAGVAQSPRYKIIEKRQSVAFWCNPISGHATLYWYQQILGQGPKLLIQFQNNGVVDDSQLPKDRFSAERLKGVDSTLKIQPAKLEDSAVYLCASSLLLAGVGNEQFFGPGTRLTVL.

The gene calls are TRBV5-1 and TRBJ1-1, with unresolved D. The CDR3 loop spans 15 amino acids. Trimming stripped 0 bases from V and 1 base from J, with 10 bases between. Germline V gene sequence: CDR1 SGHRS, CDR2 YFSETQ. The CDR3 sequence: CASSLGSGGNTEAFF. The CDR3 DNA reads as TGCGCCAGCAGCTTGGGATCGGGAGGGAACACTGAAGCTTTCTTT.

This clone was counted between two and nine times. The rearrangement uses TRBV10-3 and TRBJ2-5, with 11 nucleotides matching TRBD1. The CDR3 runs 13 residues. Germline-derived CDR1 and CDR2 are ENHRY and SYGVKD. V lost 6 bases to trimming and J lost 3 bases; unmatched junction nucleotides: 0. Written as DNA, the CDR3 is TGTGCCATCAGGGGACAGGGGGAAGAGACCCAGTACTTC. It encodes CAIRGQGEETQYF.

Only a few counts were recorded for this clone. This chain uses TRBV6-1 with TRBJ1-1; possible D gene TRBD1, 5 bases. The V end lost 4 bases, the J end lost 3 bases, and 15 bases lay between the germline ends. The length of the CDR3 is 15 residues. The germline gives CDR1 MNHNS, CDR2 SASEGT. DNA of the CDR3: TGTGCCAGCAGTGTTGATTCAGGGTTATACACTGAAGCTTTCTTT. It yields the protein CASSVDSGLYTEAFF.

This chain joins TRBV2 and TRBJ2-7; D ambiguous. Per the germline V gene, CDR1 is SNHLY and CDR2 is FYNNEI. The CDR3 has 13 residues. Trimming took 4 bases from V and 4 from J, leaving 11 bases between them. CDR3 sequence: CASSGTFEYEQYF. DNA of the CDR3: TGTGCCAGCAGTGGCACTTTTGAATACGAGCAGTACTTC.

The rearrangement joins TRBV7-2 to TRBJ2-1, with a tentative D call TRBD2 (5 bases). This CDR3 has 17 amino acids. Germline V CDR1 and CDR2: SGHTA, FQGNSA. The V end lost 7 bases, the J end lost 7 bases, and 26 bases lay between the germline ends. As DNA, the CDR3 is TGTGCCAGCAACTCGGGATCTACAGACCCTAAGATTAATGAGCAGTTCTTC. The encoded protein is CASNSGSTDPKINEQFF. Looking up the rest from reference TRBV7-2 and TRBJ2-1 gives the full variable domain: GAGVSQSPSNKVTEKGKDVELRCDPISGHTALYWYRQSLGQGLEFLIYFQGNSAPDKSGLPSDRFSAERTGGSVSTLTIQRTQQEDSAVYLCASNSGSTDPKINEQFFGPGTRLTVL.

This chain uses TRBV6-1 with TRBJ1-3, with unresolved D. Trimming pared 5 bases from V and 0 bases from J, leaving 8 bases between. This CDR3 contains 14 residues. Germline V gene data show CDR1 as MNHNS and CDR2 as SASEGT. CDR3 in amino acids: CASSTAASGNTIYF. As DNA, the CDR3 is TGTGCCAGCAGTACGGCGGCCTCTGGAAACACCATATATTTT.

V is TRBV4-1 and J is TRBJ2-2; D is unresolved. The CDR3 loop spans 16 amino acids. The germline CDR1 and CDR2 sequences are MGHRA and YSYEKL. With 2 bases removed from V and 1 base from J, the gap between germline ends came to 11 bases. In DNA form, the CDR3 reads TGCGCCAGCAGCCAAAGACACTTCTTGAACACCGGGGAGCTGTTTTTT. Protein: CASSQRHFLNTGELFF.

The chain recombines TRBV2 with TRBJ2-3, with 14 bases identical to TRBD2. CDR1 SNHLY and CDR2 FYNNEI come from the germline V gene. The ends lost 10 bases at V and 5 bases at J; junction bases unmatched: 5. This CDR3 comprises 14 residues. CDR3 in amino acids: CATSGLAGEDTQYF. In DNA form, the CDR3 reads TGTGCCACCTCGGGACTAGCGGGGGAAGATACGCAGTATTTT. Based on the CDR3 plus reference TRBV2 and TRBJ2-3, the full variable domain is EPEVTQTPSHQVTQMGQEVILRCVPISNHLYFYWYRQILGQKVEFLVSFYNNEISEKSEIFDDQFSVERPDGSNFTLKIRSTKLEDSAMYFCATSGLAGEDTQYFGPGTRLTVL.

J is TRBJ1-1 and V is TRBV18, with TRBD1 as a possible D gene (5 bases). This CDR3 is 15 amino acids long. The V gene lost 0 bases and the J gene lost 2 bases, with 10 bases spanning the gap. The germline CDR1 and CDR2 sequences are KGHSH and LQKENI. In DNA form, the CDR3 reads TGTGCCAGCTCACCACCTGCAGGGTTTAACACTGAAGCTTTCTTT. Amino acids: CASSPPAGFNTEAFF.

The V and J genes are TRBV5-1 and TRBJ1-2, with D unclear. CDR1 SGHRS and CDR2 YFSETQ come from the germline V gene. V shed 0 bases and J shed 2 bases, with 8 bases lying between them. The CDR3 contains 14 residues. CDR3 DNA sequence: TGCGCCAGCAGCTTGGGCGAGGCGAACTATGGCTACACCTTC. Translating gives CASSLGEANYGYTF.

This clone was seen more than once but under ten times. CDR3 coding DNA: TGTGCCAGCAGCCCAGGACTAGCGGGGAGTTACAATGAGCAGTTCTTC. Encoded protein: CASSPGLAGSYNEQFF. The chain employs TRBV4-2 and TRBJ2-1; 12 bases fit TRBD2. Germline-derived CDR1 and CDR2 are LGHNA and YNFKEQ. This CDR3 region has 16 residues. The junction had 5 bases not matched to a gene; V was cut back by 4 bases and J by 4 bases.

This chain joins TRBV7-9 and TRBJ1-3, with 7 bases fitting TRBD1. Germline CDR1 reads SEHNR; CDR2 reads FQNEAQ (reference sequence). There are 15 residues in the CDR3. The V and J ends lost 5 bases and 0 bases, in that order; junction bases with no gene match: 4. The CDR3 nucleotides are TGTGCCAGCAGCCGACAGGGCCACTCTGGAAACACCATATATTTT. Translating gives CASSRQGHSGNTIYF.

This clone was seen more than once but under ten times. The chain links TRBV2 to TRBJ1-5; D perhaps matches TRBD1 (6 bases). This CDR3 contains 14 residues. Germline loops: CDR1 SNHLY, CDR2 FYNNEI. V was trimmed by 8 bases and J by 4 bases, leaving 15 bases between them. CDR3 in amino acids: CASDEGQNNQPQHF. CDR3 DNA: TGTGCCAGCGACGAGGGACAAAATAATCAGCCCCAGCATTTT.